This TCR beta chain derives from a study of OX40 agonist ivuxolimab in advanced cancers. Findings and limits, study-wide: Fewer expanded clones were found on average in CD4+ than in CD8+ T cells. In the expanded peripheral T cells, antigen specificity was never determined. Blood T cells, both CD4+ and CD8+, expanded clonally by week 6 at 0.1 to 3.0 mg/kg.

Per germline, CDR1 MDHEN and CDR2 SYDVKM. The length of the CDR3 is 11 residues. Trimming stripped 3 bases from V and 1 base from J, with 1 base between. Clones were sequenced by immunoSEQ multiplex PCR, and TCRdb holds only the in-frame ones, with some missing. Of 25,000 to 40,000 clones in the sample, about four fifths were seen once. Concerning this clone itself: Its antigen is currently unknown. In the same sample, other DNA sequences code for this CDR3.

The sample was CD4+ or CD8+ T cells sorted from blood, taken in a trial of the OX40 agonist ivuxolimab. V gene TRBV28 combines with J gene TRBJ2-7; D remains unclear. The receptor's source is an adult with an advanced solid tumor such as melanoma, head and neck, liver or kidney cancer. In DNA, the CDR3 is TGTGCCAGCAGTTTTTCCTACGAGCAGTACTTC. It translates to CASSFSYEQYF.